A single sample gave rise to the 27 T cell receptor beta chains below, sequenced in a study of blood T cell dynamics during melanoma immunotherapy. Time point specified: week 3, after first cycle of checkpoint inhibitor. The CD3+ CD4- CD8+ CD45RA- CD45RO-high CD27- CCR7- memory phenotype defined TIE cells. Produced via immunoSEQ multiplex PCR; TCRdb's table is partial and in-frame only. The sample yields more than 2,000 clones, more than 75% seen once. Findings of the study overall: Immune-effector CD8+ cells best matched cell-free DNA CDR3 sequences and were most clonal.

Their cognate antigens are unknown. The material sequenced was CD8+ T cells from blood, taken from a patient treated with checkpoint blockade. The receptors originated from a human donor with melanoma.

This clone was recorded a few times. The rearrangement joins TRBV7-9 to TRBJ2-7; a weak D match, TRBD1 (6 bases). There are 13 residues in the CDR3. V was cut by 3 bases and J by 2 bases, with 8 bases left in between. CDR1 is SEHNR and CDR2 is FQNEAQ in the germline V gene (reference sequence). CDR3 DNA sequence: TGTGCCAGCAGCTTCGGACAGACCTACGAGCAGTACTTC. It specifies CASSFGQTYEQYF. Full variable domain (rest looked up from reference TRBV7-9 and TRBJ2-7): DTGVSQNPRHKITKRGQNVTFRCDPISEHNRLYWYRQTLGQGPEFLTYFQNEAQLEKSRLLSDRFSAERPKGSFSTLEIQRTEQGDSAMYLCASSFGQTYEQYFGPGTRLTVT.

The chain carries TRBV4-1 and TRBJ1-1, with D tentatively TRBD1 (5 bases). The CDR3 totals 15 residues. V lost 5 bases and J 4 bases, leaving 17 bases between the germline ends. The germline CDR1 and CDR2 sequences are MGHRA and YSYEKL. The CDR3: CASSVTGGFGTEAFF. CDR3 nucleotides: TGCGCCAGCAGCGTAACAGGAGGTTTCGGCACTGAAGCTTTCTTT.

The chain uses TRBV9 and TRBJ2-7; D remains unclear. The germline CDR1 and CDR2 sequences are SGDLS and YYNGEE. The CDR3 contains 13 residues. V lost 5 bases to trimming and J lost 2 bases, with 11 bases between them. CDR3 sequence reads: CASSRTDTYEQYF. The CDR3 DNA sequence: TGTGCCAGCAGTAGGACGGATACCTACGAGCAGTACTTC. The full variable domain, with the rest looked up from reference TRBV9 and TRBJ2-7, is DSGVTQTPKHLITATGQRVTLRCSPRSGDLSVYWYQQSLDQGLQFLIQYYNGEERAKGNILERFSAQQFPDLHSELNLSSLELGDSALYFCASSRTDTYEQYFGPGTRLTVT.

Regarding this clone: Other DNA sequences in the same sample also yield this CDR3. The CDR3, as DNA: TGTGCCAGCAGCATCGAGCAGGGCTACTATGGCTACACCTTC. Protein sequence: CASSIEQGYYGYTF. The chain recombines TRBV4-2 with TRBJ1-2, with D maybe TRBD1 (5 bases). There are 14 residues in the CDR3. Germline-derived CDR1 and CDR2 are LGHNA and YNFKEQ. Trimming pared 5 bases from V and 3 bases from J, leaving 13 bases between.

This clone was counted between two and nine times. The genes are TRBV10-3 and TRBJ1-5, with 7 positions matching TRBD1. The J segment lost 7 bases and the V segment lost 8 bases, leaving 8 bases of the junction unmatched. CDR1 is ENHRY, CDR2 SYGVKD, per germline. The CDR3 has 13 residues. The CDR3 loop reads CAIRLDRDQPQHF. The CDR3 coding sequence is TGTGCCATCCGCTTAGACAGGGACCAGCCCCAGCATTTT.

V usage is TRBV6-1 and J usage is TRBJ1-2; a possible D gene is TRBD1 (5 bases). Trimming took off 0 bases at V and 7 bases at J, with 18 bases between the two ends. The length of the CDR3 is 16 residues. Germline CDR1 reads MNHNS; CDR2 reads SASEGT. CDR3 amino acids: CASSEATPIRRGGYTF. The CDR3 coding sequence is TGTGCCAGCAGTGAAGCTACCCCGATTCGAAGGGGTGGCTACACCTTC.

Written as DNA, the CDR3 is TGTGCCAGCAGCGGCCAAGAACTAGCGGGAGGACCCACAGATACGCAGTATTTT. Its translation is CASSGQELAGGPTDTQYF. The chain couples TRBV9 to TRBJ2-3; 12 nucleotides match TRBD2. The CDR3 extends over 18 amino acids. The ends lost 3 bases at V and 2 bases at J; junction bases unmatched: 10. Germline CDR1 SGDLS, CDR2 YYNGEE.

The chain joins TRBV19 to TRBJ1-5, with 9 bases identical to TRBD1. CDR1 is LNHDA, CDR2 SQIVND, per germline (reference sequence). The CDR3 has 13 residues. Germline trimming cut 7 bases from V and 4 bases from J; bases unmatched to any gene: 2. CDR3 residues: CASIGQGNQPQHF. As DNA, the CDR3 is TGTGCCAGTATAGGACAGGGGAATCAGCCCCAGCATTTT.

CDR3 residues: CASSFGTGLSEQYF. In DNA form, the CDR3 reads TGTGCCAGCAGCTTCGGGACAGGGTTATCCGAGCAGTACTTC. The chain uses TRBV7-9 and TRBJ2-7; 9 bases align to TRBD1. This CDR3 has 14 residues. Germline loops: CDR1 SEHNR, CDR2 FQNEAQ (reference sequence). Trimming at V came to 3 bases and at J to 6 bases, leaving 6 bases not matched to a gene.

The CDR3 nucleotides read TGTGCCAGCACCGACAGCGACTATAGCAATCAGCCCCAGCATTTT. This translates into CASTDSDYSNQPQHF. The chain couples TRBV6-6 to TRBJ1-5; D is possibly TRBD1 (5 bases). The germline V gene has CDR1 MNHNY and CDR2 SVGAGI (reference sequence). V was shortened by 7 bases and J by 0 bases, with 13 bases between the two germline ends. The CDR3 covers 15 residues.

The chain carries TRBV11-2 and TRBJ2-5; 13 bases line up with TRBD2. CDR3 size: 16 residues. V lost 4 bases, J lost 2 bases, and 4 bases stayed unmatched. Germline V gene data show CDR1 as SGHAT and CDR2 as FQNNGV. The CDR3 sequence: CASSWGLAGLQETQYF. CDR3 coding DNA: TGTGCCAGCAGCTGGGGACTAGCGGGGTTACAAGAGACCCAGTACTTC.

The chain recombines TRBV11-2 with TRBJ2-5, with a possible D match to TRBD2 (6 bases). CDR3 length equals 14 residues. V dropped 3 bases and J dropped 1 base, with 9 bases sitting between them. Per germline, CDR1 SGHAT and CDR2 FQNNGV. The CDR3 DNA follows: TGTGCCAGCAGCTTCCTAGCGACCCAAGAGACCCAGTACTTC. Translating it yields CASSFLATQETQYF.

The gene calls are TRBV27 and TRBJ2-7; 10 nucleotides match TRBD2. CDR3 size: 17 residues. Germline V gene lookup returns CDR1 MNHEY and CDR2 SMNVEV (reference sequence). V dropped 3 bases and J dropped 0; count of bases not matched to a gene: 8. The CDR3 DNA sequence: TGTGCCAGCAGTTTGACCACAGCGGGAGGGAGCTCCTACGAGCAGTACTTC. It specifies CASSLTTAGGSSYEQYF.

CDR3 sequence (DNA): TGCGCCAGCAGCCCCCCCTATCGGGACAGAAACACTGAAGCTTTCTTT. Encoded protein: CASSPPYRDRNTEAFF. The rearrangement joins TRBV5-1 to TRBJ1-1; TRBD1 aligns across 7 bases. The ends lost 4 bases at V and 2 bases at J; junction bases unmatched: 11. CDR1 and CDR2 (germline): SGHRS, YFSETQ. CDR3 size: 16 residues.

The chain has TRBV7-9 and TRBJ2-7; D remains unclear. The CDR3 totals 12 residues. The V gene's germline CDR1 is SEHNR and CDR2 FQNEAQ (reference sequence). The V gene lost 1 base and the J gene lost 2 bases, with 3 bases spanning the gap. The CDR3 here is CASSLVAYEQYF. CDR3 nucleotide sequence: TGTGCCAGCAGCTTAGTTGCCTACGAGCAGTACTTC. The full variable domain, completed using reference TRBV7-9 and TRBJ2-7, is DTGVSQNPRHKITKRGQNVTFRCDPISEHNRLYWYRQTLGQGPEFLTYFQNEAQLEKSRLLSDRFSAERPKGSFSTLEIQRTEQGDSAMYLCASSLVAYEQYFGPGTRLTVT.

The rearrangement uses TRBV4-1 and TRBJ1-5; D possibly corresponds to TRBD1 (5 bases). With 1 base removed from V and 2 bases from J, the gap between germline ends came to 18 bases. The CDR3 is 18 residues long. Germline loops: CDR1 MGHRA, CDR2 YSYEKL. In DNA, the CDR3 is TGCGCCAGCAGCCAAGTAGGGCGACGGCCGGGGGGCAATCAGCCCCAGCATTTT. Its translation: CASSQVGRRPGGNQPQHF.

The chain combines TRBV7-8 with TRBJ2-2, with 11 bases fitting TRBD2. Trimming removed 3 bases from V and 4 bases from J; junction bases left unmatched: 7. The CDR3 spans 17 residues. Germline V gene lookup returns CDR1 SGHVS and CDR2 FQNEAQ. CDR3 amino acids: CASSFPGLAASTGELFF. The CDR3 DNA reads as TGTGCCAGCAGCTTCCCGGGACTAGCGGCGTCCACCGGGGAGCTGTTTTTT.

V is TRBV28 and J is TRBJ1-2; D not certain. This CDR3 has 12 residues. CDR1 MDHEN and CDR2 SYDVKM come from the germline V gene. The V and J ends lost 5 bases and 8 bases respectively, with 12 bases between them. In DNA form, the CDR3 reads TGTGCCAGCAGTCCATGGGGATCGGGCTACACCTTC. It translates to CASSPWGSGYTF.

V is TRBV19 and J is TRBJ2-5; D might be TRBD1 (6 bases). The last part of the DNA fits TRBJ2-7 better; the J call may be wrong. There are 14 residues in the CDR3. Germline values: CDR1 LNHDA, CDR2 SQIVND (reference sequence). CDR3 in amino acids: CASSFGTQSYEQYF. The CDR3 coding sequence is TGTGCCAGTAGTTTTGGGACACAATCCTACGAGCAGTACTTC.

The chain carries TRBV7-9 and TRBJ2-7, with D tentatively TRBD2 (5 bases). Trimming cost V 3 bases and J 2 bases, with 8 bases left between them. The CDR3 has 13 amino acids. Looked up from germline, CDR1 is SEHNR and CDR2 is FQNEAQ (reference sequence). The CDR3 sequence is CASSFGLTYEQYF. The CDR3 region has the DNA TGTGCCAGCAGCTTCGGACTTACCTACGAGCAGTACTTC.

The chain recombines TRBV27 with TRBJ1-5; no reliable D call. V dropped 0 bases and J dropped 6 bases, with 9 bases sitting between them. The CDR3 has 14 residues. Germline V gene sequence: CDR1 MNHEY, CDR2 SMNVEV (reference sequence). Written as DNA, the CDR3 is TGTGCCAGCAGTTTATCGGGGTTAGGTCAGCCCCAGCATTTT. Its translation: CASSLSGLGQPQHF.

V usage is TRBV11-2 and J usage is TRBJ1-2; D unclear. V was clipped by 1 base and J by 4 bases, with 16 bases between them. CDR3 length equals 16 residues. Germline CDR1 and CDR2: SGHAT and FQNNGV. CDR3 sequence: CASSLGTTGELYGYTF. The CDR3 DNA reads TGTGCCAGCAGCTTAGGAACGACTGGGGAACTCTATGGCTACACCTTC.

V is TRBV7-9 and J is TRBJ2-7; 7 bases align to TRBD1. The junction had 2 bases not matched to a gene; V was cut back by 1 base and J by 2 bases. CDR1 is SEHNR and CDR2 is FQNEAQ in the germline V gene (reference sequence). The CDR3 totals 14 residues. The CDR3 DNA reads TGTGCCAGCAGCTTAGACAGGGGTGCCTACGAGCAGTACTTC. Amino acids: CASSLDRGAYEQYF.

J is TRBJ1-4 and V is TRBV19; no definite D call. The CDR3 covers 15 residues. The ends were cut back, 5 bases at V and 7 bases at J, with 17 bases in the middle. Germline CDR1 reads LNHDA; CDR2 reads SQIVND (reference sequence). In nucleotides, the CDR3 is TGTGCCAGTAGTGGAGGACTGGGAGGCAGTGAAAAACTGTTTTTT. Translating it yields CASSGGLGGSEKLFF.

V usage is TRBV4-3 and J usage is TRBJ1-3; D is unresolved. This CDR3 contains 16 residues. Between the trimmed V and J ends, which lost 0 bases and 1 base, there was a span of 10 bases. Germline assignment: CDR1 LGHNA and CDR2 YSLEER. In DNA form, the CDR3 reads TGCGCCAGCAGCCAAGATAGCGGGCAGTCTGGAAACACCATATATTTT. Translated, it gives CASSQDSGQSGNTIYF.

CDR3 nucleotides: TGCGCCAGCAGCTTGGGGTCGGGGACAGGGTGGGATGAGCAGTTCTTC. Translating it yields CASSLGSGTGWDEQFF. The chain couples TRBV5-1 to TRBJ2-1; the match to TRBD1 covers 9 bases. There are 16 residues in the CDR3. CDR1 is SGHRS and CDR2 is YFSETQ in the germline V gene. Unmatched junction bases numbered 9, after V lost 0 bases and J lost 8 bases.

Here the CDR3 DNA reads TGTGCCAGCAGCTGGAGTTGGGGGAGCACTGAAGCTTTCTTT. This gives the protein CASSWSWGSTEAFF. V is TRBV5-4 and J is TRBJ1-1, with a weak D call TRBD1 (5 bases). Germline CDR1 reads SGHNT; CDR2 reads YYREEE (reference sequence). There are 14 residues in the CDR3. Trimming took 3 bases from V and 4 from J, leaving 13 bases between them.